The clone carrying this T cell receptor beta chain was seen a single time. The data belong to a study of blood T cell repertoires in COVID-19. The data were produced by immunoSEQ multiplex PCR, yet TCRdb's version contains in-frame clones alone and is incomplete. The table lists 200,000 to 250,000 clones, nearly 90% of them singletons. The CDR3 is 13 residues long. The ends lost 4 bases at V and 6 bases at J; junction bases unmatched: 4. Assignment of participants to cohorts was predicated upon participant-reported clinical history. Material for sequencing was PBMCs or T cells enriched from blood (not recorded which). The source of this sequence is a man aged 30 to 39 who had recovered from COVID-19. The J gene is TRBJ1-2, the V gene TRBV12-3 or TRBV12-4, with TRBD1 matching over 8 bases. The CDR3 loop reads CASSWGTGDGYTF. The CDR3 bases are TGTGCCAGCAGTTGGGGGACAGGTGATGGCTACACCTTC.